The rows below give T cell receptor beta chains drawn from one sample of a study of beta chain features in type 1 diabetes. Assay used: immunoSEQ multiplex PCR; TCRdb lists only in-frame clones, some missing. The sample has some 350,000 clones; 8% to 10% are singletons. The sample comprised central memory CD4+ T cells from blood. These receptors all stem from a man aged 30-40 years with type 1 diabetes. Each CDR3 is given with its conserved first and last residue. The D gene is left open where the match is weak. Only part of the rows carry a size: once, few, many, or a class if the clone is expanded.

J	size	D	V	DNA	CDR3
TRBJ2-1	few	.	TRBV7-2	TGTGCCAGCAGGGAATGGTCTTCCTCCTACAATGAGCAGTTCTTC	CASREWSSSYNEQFF
TRBJ2-7	.	TRBD2	TRBV5-1	TGCGCCAGCAGCTTAAGGACTAGCGGGGAGCAGTACTTC	CASSLRTSGEQYF
TRBJ1-2	few	.	TRBV28	TGTGCCAGTCAACAAACTGTCGGCTACACCTTC	CASQQTVGYTF
TRBJ2-7	.	TRBD1	TRBV30	TGTGCCTGGAACCGGGACAGCCCCTACGAGCAGTACTTC	CAWNRDSPYEQYF
TRBJ1-1	few	.	TRBV2	TGTGCCAGCAGTTACGGGGGTTACACTGAAGCTTTCTTT	CASSYGGYTEAFF
TRBJ2-7	few	TRBD2	TRBV19	TGTGCCAGTAGTTCCCAAGGGAGGGTGTTCTACGAGCAGTACTTC	CASSSQGRVFYEQYF
TRBJ2-5	.	.	TRBV2	TGTGCCAGCAGTGAAGTGACGGCTCAAGAGACCCAGTACTTC	CASSEVTAQETQYF
TRBJ2-5	.	TRBD1	TRBV2	TGTGCCAGCAGCCCTACCGGGACAGTCCAAGAGACCCAGTACTTC	CASSPTGTVQETQYF
TRBJ2-1	.	TRBD2	TRBV5-4	TGTGCCAGCAGTACTAAAGCGGGAGGGCCGTACAATGAGCAGTTCTTC	CASSTKAGGPYNEQFF
TRBJ1-2	few	.	TRBV11-2	TGTGCCAGCAGCTTAGCCGCTACAGGCTTGTATGACTACACCTTC	CASSLAATGLYDYTF
TRBJ1-4	few	.	TRBV7-9	TGTGCCAGCAGCGTTGGGGAAAAACTGTTTTTT	CASSVGEKLFF
TRBJ2-7	many	TRBD2	TRBV15	TGTGCCACCAGAGTAGGACTAGCGGAAACCTACGAGCAGTACTTC	CATRVGLAETYEQYF
TRBJ1-3	.	TRBD1	TRBV7-9	TGTGCCAGCAGCCGTGGACAGGGACTTCCTTGGGGAAACACCATATATTTT	CASSRGQGLPWGNTIYF
TRBJ2-3	few	TRBD1	TRBV5-1	TGCGCCAGCAGCCCGGGACAGGATACTAGCACAGATACGCAGTATTTT	CASSPGQDTSTDTQYF
TRBJ2-1	many	.	TRBV29-1	TGCAGCGTGTCAGCGGTCTCCTACAATGAGCAGTTCTTC	CSVSAVSYNEQFF
TRBJ2-7	few	.	TRBV19	TGTGCCAGTAGTCCCCCGGCAGGCCTGAGGGACGAGCAGTACTTC	CASSPPAGLRDEQYF
TRBJ1-2	few	TRBD1	TRBV5-4	TGTGCCAGCAGCCGAGGGACAGGGCTCGACTATGGCTACACCTTC	CASSRGTGLDYGYTF
TRBJ2-7	.	.	TRBV27	TGTGCCTCCGGGGGACTGGACAAGACCTACGAGCAGTACTTC	CASGGLDKTYEQYF
TRBJ1-2	.	.	TRBV30	TGTGCCTGGAGTGTTGTCGATGGCTACACCTTC	CAWSVVDGYTF
TRBJ2-7	few	.	TRBV2	TGTGCCAGCAGATGGACAGTCTCCTACGAGCAGTACTTC	CASRWTVSYEQYF
TRBJ2-7	.	.	TRBV6-6	TGTGCCAGCACTGCGGAACCCTACGAGCAGTACTTC	CASTAEPYEQYF
TRBJ1-4	.	.	TRBV7-6	TGTGCCAGCAGCTTAGTTGGGACATCGGGGGAAAAACTGTTTTTT	CASSLVGTSGEKLFF
TRBJ2-1	few	TRBD2	TRBV10-3	TGTGCCAGCAGGCCCGGGACTAGCGGGCTCAATGAGCAGTTCTTC	CASRPGTSGLNEQFF
TRBJ2-7	.	.	TRBV27	TGTGCCAGCAGTTTATCCAGGGCGAACTACGAGCAGTACTTC	CASSLSRANYEQYF
TRBJ2-3	few	.	TRBV6-6	TGTGCCAGCAGGCCGGGGACCGGGACACAGCAGTATTTT	CASRPGTGTQQYF
TRBJ2-7	few	.	TRBV7-3	TGTGCCAGCAGCTCATCCAGCGGTGAGCAGTACTTC	CASSSSSGEQYF
TRBJ1-5	few	.	TRBV4-1	TGCGCCAGCAGCCAAGCGAGACGGTCTAGCAATCAGCCCCAGCATTTT	CASSQARRSSNQPQHF
TRBJ1-5	few	.	TRBV5-6	TGTGCCAGCAGCTTGGGAGGGGATCAGCCCCAGCATTTT	CASSLGGDQPQHF